This TCR beta chain was found in a study of blood T cell repertoires in COVID-19. Study context: Researchers got acute and convalescent COVID-19 samples from the United States, Italy and Spain.

The CDR3 loop spans 14 amino acids. Germline loops: CDR1 KGHDR, CDR2 SFDVKD. The trim removed 2 bases at V and 5 bases at J, leaving 4 bases unmatched. Libraries were prepared by immunoSEQ multiplex PCR; TCRdb keeps only in-frame clonotypes and omits some of them. In the table there are around 40,000 clones, roughly nine tenths of which are singletons. This sequence originates from a man aged 30 to 39 with active or convalescent COVID-19. Material: peripheral blood. The V and J genes are TRBV24-1 and TRBJ1-2, with TRBD1 matching 7 bases. In nucleotides, the CDR3 is TGTGCCACCAGTGATTCGAACAGGGGATATGGCTACACCTTC. Its translation: CATSDSNRGYGYTF.